This TCR beta chain comes out of a study of T-cell reconstitution after alpha-beta-depleted transplantation in children. TCRbeta library construction was performed incorporating unique molecular identifiers. Each CDR3 protein is one row after TCRdb ran MiXCR on the PCR reads. The table lists hundreds of thousands of distinct CDR3 sequences, approximately 9% of them singletons. The TCR comes from a human donor who donated a stem cell graft to a child with acute lymphoblastic leukemia. The sample in question was PBMCs from the stem cell graft donor, obtained from the stem cell graft.

CDR3 loop: CASSFRDVGSMNTEAFF. CDR3 sequence (DNA): TGTGCCAGCAGTTTCCGGGACGTAGGAAGTATGAACACTGAAGCTTTCTTT. J is TRBJ1-1 and V is TRBV12-3 or TRBV12-4; perhaps TRBD1 as D (5 bases). The CDR3 extends over 17 amino acids. The ends were cut back, 3 bases at V and 0 bases at J, with 17 bases in the middle.